The 23 T cell receptor beta chains below all came from one sample that was sequenced in a study of identical twins. A single record per CDR3 protein comes from TCRdb applying MiXCR to the 5' RACE reads. The profile covers under 250,000 distinct CDR3 sequences, with 6% to 8.5% appearing a single time and less than 6.5% taken by the ten largest. A further study also used this sample, focusing on yellow fever vaccine responses in identical twins.

The material sequenced was CD8+ T cells sorted from blood. These TCRs come from a young woman in good health.

This clonotype was observed a handful of times. The genes are TRBV6-1 and TRBJ2-5; D may be TRBD1 or TRBD2 (5 bases each). The CDR3 spans 14 residues. In germline, CDR1 is MNHNS, CDR2 SASEGT. The V and J ends lost 6 bases and 0 bases respectively, with 11 bases between them. The CDR3 is CASRRLGDQETQYF. In DNA form, the CDR3 reads TGTGCCAGCAGAAGGTTGGGGGACCAAGAGACCCAGTACTTC.

This clonotype occurred many times. V usage is TRBV5-6 and J usage is TRBJ2-5, with no clear D. V lost 4 bases and J lost 6, with 19 bases in between. Germline loops: CDR1 SGHDT, CDR2 YYEEEE. This CDR3 is built from 15 residues. The CDR3 region is CASSPYMNARKTQYF. The CDR3 DNA sequence: TGTGCCAGCAGCCCCTACATGAACGCGAGGAAGACCCAGTACTTC.

This clonotype was seen more than once but under ten times. The chain joins TRBV20-1 to TRBJ1-1; D is perhaps TRBD1 (6 bases). Per germline, CDR1 DFQATT and CDR2 SNEGSKA (reference sequence). The ends were cut back, 4 bases at V and 8 bases at J, with 26 bases in the middle. There are 16 residues in the CDR3. This chain's CDR3 is CSANKIFGGGAGEAFF. CDR3 sequence (DNA): TGCAGTGCTAATAAGATATTTGGTGGGGGGGCTGGAGAAGCTTTCTTT.

This clonotype has ten or more counts. V is TRBV5-1 and J is TRBJ2-7; no firm D call. The V and J ends lost 3 bases and 2 bases respectively, with 18 bases between them. Germline V lookup: CDR1 SGHRS, CDR2 YFSETQ. The CDR3 covers 16 residues. The CDR3 nucleotides are TGCGCCAGCAGCTCCAGGCCCCGGACGGATACCTACGAGCAGTACTTC. Translated: CASSSRPRTDTYEQYF. The full variable domain, completed using reference TRBV5-1 and TRBJ2-7, is KAGVTQTPRYLIKTRGQQVTLSCSPISGHRSVSWYQQTPGQGLQFLFEYFSETQRNKGNFPGRFSGRQFSNSRSEMNVSTLELGDSALYLCASSSRPRTDTYEQYFGPGTRLTVT.

This clonotype was recorded at least ten times. V gene TRBV4-1 combines with J gene TRBJ1-6; D ambiguous. CDR3 length: 14 amino acids. V lost 0 bases and J 10 bases, leaving 10 bases between the germline ends. Germline assignment: CDR1 MGHRA and CDR2 YSYEKL. CDR3 in DNA: TGCGCCAGCAGCCAAGATGGTAGGGCCTCACCCCTCCACTTT. It is translated as CASSQDGRASPLHF.

This clonotype was detected a few times. This sequence joins TRBV19 and TRBJ1-1, with D possibly TRBD1 on 6 matching bases. Looked up from germline, CDR1 is LNHDA and CDR2 is SQIVND (reference sequence). Trimming took off 3 bases at V and 5 bases at J, with 10 bases between the two ends. The CDR3 is 13 amino acids. For the CDR3, the DNA is TGTGCCAGTAGTATTTGGCAGGGGACTGAAGCTTTCTTT. Translating it yields CASSIWQGTEAFF.

This clonotype was detected only a few times. This chain links TRBV4-2 with TRBJ2-7; D uncertain. This CDR3 is 13 amino acids long. V was clipped by 0 bases and J by 2 bases, with 5 bases between them. Germline values: CDR1 LGHNA, CDR2 YNFKEQ. The CDR3 sequence: CASSQDLAYEQYV. CDR3 DNA: TGTGCCAGCAGCCAAGATCTAGCCTACGAGCAGTACGTC.

This clonotype was seen repeatedly, ten times or more. The chain recombines TRBV12-3 or TRBV12-4 with TRBJ1-4; D ambiguous. V lost 1 base, J lost 7 bases, and 7 bases lay in between. This CDR3 is 13 amino acids long. The CDR3 DNA sequence: TGTGCCAGCAGTTTAGACCGGTTTGAAAAACTGTTTTTT. This codes for CASSLDRFEKLFF.

This clonotype is a singleton in its sample. The V call is TRBV24-1, the J call TRBJ2-3; 8 nucleotides line up with TRBD2. Per the germline V gene, CDR1 is KGHDR and CDR2 is SFDVKD. The CDR3 covers 18 residues. The ends lost 4 bases at V and 0 bases at J; junction bases unmatched: 11. CDR3 in amino acids: CATSELGLGDGSTDTQYF. CDR3 nucleotide sequence: TGTGCCACCAGTGAGCTGGGACTAGGGGATGGGAGCACAGATACGCAGTATTTT.

This clonotype was seen ten or more times. The chain joins TRBV5-1 to TRBJ2-7; 8 positions agree with TRBD1. The ends lost 1 base at V and 4 bases at J; junction bases unmatched: 7. This CDR3 contains 15 residues. Germline CDR1 reads SGHRS; CDR2 reads YFSETQ. CDR3 loop: CASSLYGTGNYEQYF. CDR3 DNA: TGCGCCAGCAGCTTGTATGGGACAGGTAATTACGAGCAGTACTTC.

The table lists this clonotype with a few counts. The rearrangement uses TRBV28 and TRBJ2-6; D remains unclear. CDR1 MDHEN and CDR2 SYDVKM come from the germline V gene. Trimming cost V 3 bases and J 0 bases, with 9 bases left between them. This CDR3 has 16 amino acids. The CDR3 here is CASSFHTYSGANVLTF. CDR3 nucleotide sequence: TGTGCCAGCAGTTTCCACACATACTCTGGGGCCAACGTCCTGACTTTC.

The chain employs TRBV6-5 and TRBJ1-6; D is unresolved. Germline-derived CDR1 and CDR2 are MNHEY and SVGAGI. CDR3 length: 16 residues. Trimming left V 2 bases short and J 6 bases short, with 14 bases between. CDR3 sequence reads: CASSYDPDGINSPLHF. For the CDR3, the DNA is TGTGCCAGCAGTTACGATCCGGACGGAATTAATTCACCCCTCCACTTT.

This clonotype appeared a few times. The CDR3, as DNA: TGTGCCAGCAGTGCTGGCAGGGGGCCCTACCCCTACGAGCAGTACGTC. Amino acid sequence: CASSAGRGPYPYEQYV. This rearrangement joins TRBV6-1 to TRBJ2-7, with 8 bases aligning to TRBD1. J was trimmed by 2 bases and V by 4 bases; bases with no gene match: 10. CDR1 MNHNS and CDR2 SASEGT come from the germline V gene. This CDR3 has 16 residues.

There are a few counts of this clonotype. The chain joins TRBV6-1 to TRBJ2-2, with no clear D. V lost 4 bases and J 3 bases, leaving 12 bases between the germline ends. Germline assignment: CDR1 MNHNS and CDR2 SASEGT. CDR3 length: 15 residues. CDR3 bases: TGTGCCAGCAGTGCCCCCGGGTTTGACACCGGGGAGCTGTTTTTT. Amino acid sequence: CASSAPGFDTGELFF.

In its sample, this clonotype was seen a few times. The rearrangement uses TRBV28 and TRBJ2-5; D is ambiguous. From germline, CDR1 is MDHEN and CDR2 SYDVKM. The CDR3 extends over 14 amino acids. Trimming shortened V by 7 bases and J by 1 base, and 13 bases separated the two germline ends. CDR3 amino acids: CASNLEDTQETQYF. The CDR3, as DNA: TGTGCCAGCAACCTCGAGGATACCCAAGAGACCCAGTACTTC.

There are many counts of this clonotype. The chain links TRBV6-5 to TRBJ1-2; D call uncertain. Trimming stripped 0 bases from V and 4 bases from J, with 6 bases between. Germline CDR1 and CDR2: MNHEY and SVGAGI. The CDR3 is 13 amino acids. CDR3 DNA: TGTGCCAGCAGTTACTCGCCCAGCTATGGCTACACCTTC. Translated, it gives CASSYSPSYGYTF.

There are many counts of this clonotype. This chain connects TRBV29-1 to TRBJ2-3; possibly TRBD1 for D (5 bases). Looked up from germline, CDR1 is SQVTM and CDR2 is ANQGSEA. This CDR3 region has 14 residues. Trimming took off 3 bases at V and 1 base at J, with 11 bases between the two ends. This CDR3 is CSVDDRLGTDTQYF. CDR3 sequence (DNA): TGCAGCGTTGATGACAGATTAGGCACAGATACGCAGTATTTT.

This clonotype occurred many times. The CDR3 DNA reads as TGCGCCAGCAGTGAGTCAGGGATGCCTGCCGGGGAGCTGTTTTTT. This translates into CASSESGMPAGELFF. V and J are TRBV10-1 and TRBJ2-2; D remains unclear. This CDR3 has 15 amino acids. In germline, CDR1 is WNHNN, CDR2 SYGVQD (reference sequence). Between the trimmed V and J ends, which lost 0 bases and 6 bases, there was a span of 11 bases.

The CDR3, as DNA: TGTGCCAGCAGCTTGGGATGGGGGCGCCCCGAGCAGTACTTC. Protein product: CASSLGWGRPEQYF. V and J are TRBV5-5 and TRBJ2-7, with TRBD1 as a possible D gene (6 bases). Germline CDR1 reads SGHKS; CDR2 reads YYEKEE (reference sequence). Trimming stripped 0 bases from V and 6 bases from J, with 13 bases between. The CDR3 consists of 14 residues.

Judged by abundance, this clonotype is medium-sized (0.01 to 0.1%). This chain joins TRBV12-3 or TRBV12-4 and TRBJ2-1; D is undetermined. The length of the CDR3 is 13 residues. Deletions cut 3 bases from V and 2 bases from J, with 5 bases between. CDR3 amino acids: CASSLWTYNEQFF. In DNA form, the CDR3 reads TGTGCCAGCAGTTTGTGGACCTACAATGAGCAGTTCTTC.

This clonotype was counted only a few times. This chain links TRBV5-1 with TRBJ1-1; 9 nucleotides line up with TRBD1. Germline V gene sequence: CDR1 SGHRS, CDR2 YFSETQ. This CDR3 is 15 amino acids long. The V segment lost 3 bases and the J segment 0 bases; nucleotides outside the gene matches: 3. CDR3 in amino acids: CASSWGQGLNTEAFF. The CDR3 DNA follows: TGCGCCAGCAGCTGGGGACAGGGATTGAACACTGAAGCTTTCTTT. The whole variable domain, remainder taken from reference TRBV5-1 and TRBJ1-1, is KAGVTQTPRYLIKTRGQQVTLSCSPISGHRSVSWYQQTPGQGLQFLFEYFSETQRNKGNFPGRFSGRQFSNSRSEMNVSTLELGDSALYLCASSWGQGLNTEAFFGQGTRLTVV.

This clonotype was counted ten times or more. This chain's CDR3 is CASSLRGGQILYEQYF. The DNA of the CDR3 is TGCGCCAGCAGCTTGAGGGGGGGGCAGATCCTCTACGAGCAGTACTTC. V usage is TRBV5-1 and J usage is TRBJ2-7; possible D gene TRBD2, 7 bases. Germline lookup yields CDR1 SGHRS and CDR2 YFSETQ. The CDR3 is made up of 16 amino acids. V was trimmed by 1 base and J by 3 bases, leaving 17 bases between them.

This clonotype has a count of ten or more. CDR3 sequence (DNA): TGTGCCAGCAGCCCCAGCAAAGAAGATACGCAGTATTTT. This encodes CASSPSKEDTQYF. This chain connects TRBV7-9 to TRBJ2-3; D is unclear. This CDR3 has 13 amino acids. The ends were cut back, 5 bases at V and 5 bases at J, with 11 bases in the middle. Germline-derived CDR1 and CDR2 are SEHNR and FQNEAQ (reference sequence).